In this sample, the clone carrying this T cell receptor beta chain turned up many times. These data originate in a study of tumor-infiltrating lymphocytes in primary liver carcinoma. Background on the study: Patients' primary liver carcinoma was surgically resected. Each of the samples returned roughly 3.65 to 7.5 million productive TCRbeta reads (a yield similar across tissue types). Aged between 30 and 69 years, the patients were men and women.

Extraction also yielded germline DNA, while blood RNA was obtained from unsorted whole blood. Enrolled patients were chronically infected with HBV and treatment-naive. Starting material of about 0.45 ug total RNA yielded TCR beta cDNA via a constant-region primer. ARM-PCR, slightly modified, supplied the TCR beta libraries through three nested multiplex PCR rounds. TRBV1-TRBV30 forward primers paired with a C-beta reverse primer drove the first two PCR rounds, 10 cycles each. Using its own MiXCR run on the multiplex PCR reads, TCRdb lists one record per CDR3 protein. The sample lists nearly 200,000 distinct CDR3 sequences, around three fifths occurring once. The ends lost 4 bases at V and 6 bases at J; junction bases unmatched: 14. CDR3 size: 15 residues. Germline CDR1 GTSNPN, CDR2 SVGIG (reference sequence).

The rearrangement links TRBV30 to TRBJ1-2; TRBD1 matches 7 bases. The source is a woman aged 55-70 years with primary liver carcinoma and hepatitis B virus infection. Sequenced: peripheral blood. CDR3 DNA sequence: TGTGCCTGGAAACCCGGACAGCACAGGGGCGATGGCTACACCTTC. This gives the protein CAWKPGQHRGDGYTF.